These 8 T cell receptor beta chains originate from one sample sequenced in a study of OX40 agonist ivuxolimab in advanced cancers. Libraries were prepared by immunoSEQ multiplex PCR; TCRdb keeps only in-frame clonotypes and omits some of them. The sample consists of 20,000 to 25,000 clones, about nine tenths of them appearing once. The sample here was CD4+ or CD8+ T cells sorted from blood, taken in a trial of the OX40 agonist ivuxolimab. Receptors were obtained from an adult with an advanced solid tumor such as melanoma, head and neck, liver or kidney cancer.

V is TRBV6-5 and J is TRBJ2-7; 7 nucleotides agree with TRBD1. Per germline, CDR1 MNHEY and CDR2 SVGAGI. The V gene end was trimmed by 6 bases and the J gene end by 2 bases; junction bases not matched to a gene: 4. The CDR3 length is 13 residues. Here the CDR3 reads CASRTGDPYEQYF. The CDR3 bases are TGTGCCAGCAGAACAGGGGACCCCTACGAGCAGTACTTC.

The rearrangement links TRBV10-3 to TRBJ2-1; D unresolved. There are 13 residues in the CDR3. Germline loops: CDR1 ENHRY, CDR2 SYGVKD. V lost 2 bases and J lost 4, with 6 bases in between. The CDR3 loop reads CAISEVGYNEQFF. The DNA for the CDR3 is TGTGCCATCAGTGAGGTAGGGTACAATGAGCAGTTCTTC.

This chain uses TRBV18 with TRBJ2-1; 9 bases align to TRBD1. Germline trimming cut 4 bases from V and 7 bases from J; bases unmatched to any gene: 5. CDR3 length equals 14 residues. In germline, CDR1 is KGHSH, CDR2 LQKENI. CDR3 in amino acids: CASSLLDRGNEQFF. CDR3 coding DNA: TGTGCCAGCTCACTCTTGGACAGGGGTAATGAGCAGTTCTTC.

V is TRBV9 and J is TRBJ2-2, with a tentative D call TRBD2 (6 bases). Deletions cut 4 bases from V and 2 bases from J, with 18 bases between. CDR3 length: 17 amino acids. CDR1 SGDLS and CDR2 YYNGEE come from the germline V gene. Here the CDR3 reads CASSPIDAGRNTGELFF. CDR3 coding DNA: TGTGCCAGCAGCCCCATTGATGCGGGGCGTAACACCGGGGAGCTGTTTTTT.

V gene TRBV7-9 combines with J gene TRBJ2-1, with 7 bases that match TRBD1. CDR3 size: 15 residues. The germline V gene encodes CDR1 SEHNR and CDR2 FQNEAQ (reference sequence). V lost 3 bases, J lost 6 bases, and 8 bases stayed unmatched. The CDR3, as DNA: TGTGCCAGCAGCTTTCCGGGACAGAGAAGCAATGAGCAGTTCTTC. Protein: CASSFPGQRSNEQFF.

The chain carries TRBV5-1 and TRBJ1-4; D unclear. The CDR3 extends over 17 amino acids. Germline CDR1 is SGHRS and CDR2 is YFSETQ. Trimming removed 0 bases from V and 1 base from J, with 13 bases in between. The CDR3 region has the DNA TGCGCCAGCAGCTTGGATATCGGTAGGAGAACTAATGAAAAACTGTTTTTT. It specifies CASSLDIGRRTNEKLFF.

This chain links TRBV12-5 with TRBJ2-2, with 10 bases matching TRBD1. Germline V gene lookup returns CDR1 LGHNT and CDR2 FRNRAP. Trimming took 7 bases from V and 3 from J; bases not matched to a gene: 5. The CDR3 totals 15 residues. The CDR3 loop is CASDAGTGDTGELFF. The CDR3 DNA follows: TGTGCTAGTGACGCCGGGACAGGGGACACCGGGGAGCTGTTTTTT.

This sequence joins TRBV30 and TRBJ2-7; tentatively, D is TRBD1 (5 bases). Germline V CDR1 and CDR2: GTSNPN, SVGIG (reference sequence). The ends were cut back, 3 bases at V and 7 bases at J, with 16 bases in the middle. The CDR3 consists of 13 residues. CDR3 sequence (DNA): TGTGCCTGGAGGGGGCAGAATCTGGGAGAGCAGTACTTC. Its translation: CAWRGQNLGEQYF. Using reference TRBV30 and TRBJ2-7 for the parts outside the CDR3, the full variable domain is SQTIHQWPATLVQPVGSPLSLECTVEGTSNPNLYWYRQAAGRGLQLLFYSVGIGQISSEVPQNLSASRPQDRQFILSSKKLLLSDSGFYLCAWRGQNLGEQYFGPGTRLTVT.